Below are 13 T cell receptor beta chains sequenced from a single sample in a study of blood T cell repertoires in COVID-19. The repertoire was sequenced with immunoSEQ multiplex PCR; TCRdb's copy has only in-frame clones and lacks some. The table records approximately 20,000 clones, around 91% of them present only once. Sample: peripheral blood. Receptor source: a human donor in a cohort sampled during active COVID-19.

The CDR3 loop reads CASSDRVTDTQYF. Here the CDR3 DNA reads TGTGCCAGCAGTGACAGGGTGACAGATACGCAGTATTTT. V usage is TRBV6-1 and J usage is TRBJ2-3; weak D call: TRBD1 (5 bases). The CDR3 runs to 13 residues. In germline, CDR1 is MNHNS, CDR2 SASEGT. Trimming stripped 3 bases from V and 3 bases from J, with 7 bases between.

This CDR3 is CASSPGGPSTDTQYF. DNA for the CDR3: TGTGCCAGCAGTCCCGGAGGGCCAAGCACAGATACGCAGTATTTT. The chain uses TRBV25-1 and TRBJ2-3, with D possibly TRBD2 on 6 matching bases. The CDR3 loop spans 15 amino acids. Germline CDR1 MGHDK, CDR2 SYGVNS. V shed 5 bases and J shed 0 bases, with 12 bases lying between them. The whole variable domain, remainder taken from reference TRBV25-1 and TRBJ2-3, is EADIYQTPRYLVIGTGKKITLECSQTMGHDKMYWYQQDPGMELHLIHYSYGVNSTEKGDLSSESTVSRIRTEHFPLTLESARPSHTSQYLCASSPGGPSTDTQYFGPGTRLTVL.

This CDR3 is CAWSSQGWTEAFF. In DNA form, the CDR3 reads TGTGCCTGGAGTTCGCAGGGATGGACTGAAGCTTTCTTT. This chain connects TRBV30 to TRBJ1-1; D is perhaps TRBD1 (5 bases). CDR3 length: 13 amino acids. Germline V lookup: CDR1 GTSNPN, CDR2 SVGIG (reference sequence). The V gene lost 2 bases and the J gene lost 5 bases, with 12 bases spanning the gap. The variable domain in full, completed from reference TRBV30 and TRBJ1-1, reads SQTIHQWPATLVQPVGSPLSLECTVEGTSNPNLYWYRQAAGRGLQLLFYSVGIGQISSEVPQNLSASRPQDRQFILSSKKLLLSDSGFYLCAWSSQGWTEAFFGQGTRLTVV.

This chain links TRBV6-5 with TRBJ1-2, with 8 bases identical to TRBD1. The V and J ends lost 6 bases and 8 bases, in that order; junction bases with no gene match: 8. The CDR3 sequence is 13 residues long. The V gene's germline CDR1 is MNHEY and CDR2 SVGAGI. This chain's CDR3 is CASRPRTGLGYTF. CDR3 nucleotides: TGTGCCAGCAGGCCCAGGACAGGGCTCGGCTACACCTTC.

The V and J genes are TRBV7-9 and TRBJ2-1; 7 bases map to TRBD2. V was clipped by 5 bases and J by 5 bases; unmatched bases: 21. Germline V gene lookup returns CDR1 SEHNR and CDR2 FQNEAQ (reference sequence). The CDR3 has 19 residues. Here the CDR3 reads CASSPFLGLAASSDNEQFF. The CDR3 DNA reads TGTGCCAGCAGCCCCTTTCTTGGGCTAGCGGCCTCGTCGGACAATGAGCAGTTCTTC. Full variable domain (outside the CDR3, taken from reference TRBV7-9 and TRBJ2-1): DTGVSQNPRHKITKRGQNVTFRCDPISEHNRLYWYRQTLGQGPEFLTYFQNEAQLEKSRLLSDRFSAERPKGSFSTLEIQRTEQGDSAMYLCASSPFLGLAASSDNEQFFGPGTRLTVL.

The CDR3: CASSSLSYEQYF. The CDR3 DNA reads TGTGCCAGCAGCTCCCTCTCCTACGAGCAGTACTTC. The J gene is TRBJ2-7, the V gene TRBV11-3, with D uncertain. V lost 4 bases and J 0 bases, leaving 4 bases between the germline ends. The CDR3 contains 12 residues. Germline values: CDR1 SGHNT, CDR2 YENEEA. The full variable domain, its missing parts supplied by reference TRBV11-3 and TRBJ2-7, is EAGVVQSPRYKIIEKKQPVAFWCNPISGHNTLYWYLQNLGQGPELLIRYENEEAVDDSQLPKDRFSAERLKGVDSTLKIQPAELGDSAVYLCASSSLSYEQYFGPGTRLTVT.

The chain recombines TRBV5-6 with TRBJ1-1; TRBD1 might be the D (6 bases). This CDR3 spans 15 amino acids. Germline lookup yields CDR1 SGHDT and CDR2 YYEEEE. V lost 6 bases and J lost 0, with 15 bases in between. DNA for the CDR3: TGTGCCAGCAACCACAGGGCGGGGGTGAACACTGAAGCTTTCTTT. It specifies CASNHRAGVNTEAFF. Full variable domain (outside the CDR3, taken from reference TRBV5-6 and TRBJ1-1): DAGVTQSPTHLIKTRGQQVTLRCSPKSGHDTVSWYQQALGQGPQFIFQYYEEEERQRGNFPDRFSGHQFPNYSSELNVNALLLGDSALYLCASNHRAGVNTEAFFGQGTRLTVV.

The chain uses TRBV6-6 and TRBJ1-2; 7 nucleotides line up with TRBD1. V was pared by 0 bases and J by 6 bases, with 4 bases of the junction left unmatched. CDR1 and CDR2 from the germline V gene are MNHNY and SVGAGI (reference sequence). The CDR3 is made up of 14 amino acids. The CDR3 sequence: CASSYSRGQDGYTF. In DNA form, the CDR3 reads TGTGCCAGCAGTTACTCGAGGGGGCAGGATGGCTACACCTTC.

As DNA, the CDR3 is TGTGCCAGTAGTATCTCCAGACAGGTTGTAGATCAGCCCCAGCATTTT. It yields the protein CASSISRQVVDQPQHF. The V and J genes are TRBV19 and TRBJ1-5, with a tentative D call TRBD1 (6 bases). The CDR3 has 16 amino acids. Trimming took 3 bases from V and 5 from J, leaving 17 bases between them. Germline V CDR1 and CDR2: LNHDA, SQIVND (reference sequence).

The V call is TRBV20-1, the J call TRBJ2-1; the match to TRBD2 covers 9 bases. The CDR3 consists of 15 residues. CDR1 is DFQATT and CDR2 is SNEGSKA in the germline V gene (reference sequence). The V gene end was trimmed by 3 bases and the J gene end by 4 bases; junction bases not matched to a gene: 7. In DNA, the CDR3 is TGCAGTGCTAGTATCCGAGCGGGAGGTTACAATGAGCAGTTCTTC. Protein sequence: CSASIRAGGYNEQFF.

The chain recombines TRBV4-1 with TRBJ2-7; TRBD2 is a possible D gene (7 bases). CDR3 length: 14 residues. V was shortened by 1 base and J by 7 bases, with 14 bases between the two germline ends. CDR1 is MGHRA, CDR2 YSYEKL, per germline. The DNA of the CDR3 is TGCGCCAGCAGCCAAGCGCTCGGGGGGCTTGAGCAGTACTTC. This encodes CASSQALGGLEQYF.

V and J are TRBV13 and TRBJ2-7; tentative D call: TRBD2 (7 bases). This CDR3 comprises 14 residues. V was trimmed by 6 bases and J by 4 bases, leaving 16 bases between them. Looked up from germline, CDR1 is PRHDT and CDR2 is FYEKMQ (reference sequence). The CDR3 is CASREGGALYEQYF. The DNA of the CDR3 is TGTGCCAGCAGGGAGGGGGGGGCTCTGTACGAGCAGTACTTC.

V and J are TRBV11-3 and TRBJ2-7; D is perhaps TRBD1 (5 bases). Germline V gene lookup returns CDR1 SGHNT and CDR2 YENEEA. The V gene lost 3 bases and the J gene lost 5 bases, with 14 bases spanning the gap. This CDR3 has 14 amino acids. In nucleotides, the CDR3 is TGTGCCAGCAGCTTGCGGCAGGGTGGGAACGAGCAGTACTTC. It specifies CASSLRQGGNEQYF. The whole variable domain, filled in from reference TRBV11-3 and TRBJ2-7, reads EAGVVQSPRYKIIEKKQPVAFWCNPISGHNTLYWYLQNLGQGPELLIRYENEEAVDDSQLPKDRFSAERLKGVDSTLKIQPAELGDSAVYLCASSLRQGGNEQYFGPGTRLTVT.